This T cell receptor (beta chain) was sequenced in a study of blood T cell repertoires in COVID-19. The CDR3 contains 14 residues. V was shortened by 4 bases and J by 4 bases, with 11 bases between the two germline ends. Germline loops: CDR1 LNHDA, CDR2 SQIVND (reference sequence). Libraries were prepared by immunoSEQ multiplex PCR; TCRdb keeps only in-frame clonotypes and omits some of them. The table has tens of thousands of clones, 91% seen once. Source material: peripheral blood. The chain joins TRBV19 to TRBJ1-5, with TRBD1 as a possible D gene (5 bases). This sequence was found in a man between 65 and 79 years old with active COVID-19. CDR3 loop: CASSKKQENQPQHF. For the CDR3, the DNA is TGTGCCAGTAGTAAGAAACAGGAAAATCAGCCCCAGCATTTT.